A single sample gave rise to the 19 T cell receptor beta chains below, sequenced in a study of blood T cell repertoires in COVID-19. TCRdb's copy holds only in-frame clones and misses some; the assay was immunoSEQ multiplex PCR. The sample holds 55,000 to 75,000 clones, approximately 86% seen once. Material for sequencing was peripheral blood. The receptors stem from a human donor with active COVID-19. The donor label of this sample is uncertain.

The rearrangement links TRBV5-1 to TRBJ2-3; D gene unclear. Germline V lookup: CDR1 SGHRS, CDR2 YFSETQ. Trimming shortened V by 1 base and J by 4 bases, and 10 bases separated the two germline ends. The CDR3 length is 14 residues. The CDR3 here is CASSLTPAADTQYF. CDR3 bases: TGCGCCAGCAGCTTGACACCCGCGGCAGATACGCAGTATTTT.

The V gene is TRBV5-4, the J gene TRBJ2-1; D is undetermined. V lost 2 bases to trimming and J lost 7 bases, with 10 bases between them. This CDR3 has 13 amino acids. Germline loops: CDR1 SGHNT, CDR2 YYREEE (reference sequence). The chain's CDR3 is CASSFARLNEQFF. The CDR3 coding sequence is TGTGCCAGCAGCTTTGCCAGGCTTAATGAGCAGTTCTTC.

This clone was recorded only once. The chain couples TRBV2 to TRBJ2-7, with D tentatively TRBD1 (6 bases). The CDR3 runs 14 residues. V was shortened by 5 bases and J by 2 bases, with 13 bases between the two germline ends. Germline V lookup: CDR1 SNHLY, CDR2 FYNNEI. The DNA for the CDR3 is TGTGCCAGCAGTTCAACAGGGCCCCCCTACGAGCAGTACTTC. This encodes CASSSTGPPYEQYF. Complete variable domain (other parts from reference TRBV2 and TRBJ2-7): EPEVTQTPSHQVTQMGQEVILRCVPISNHLYFYWYRQILGQKVEFLVSFYNNEISEKSEIFDDQFSVERPDGSNFTLKIRSTKLEDSAMYFCASSSTGPPYEQYFGPGTRLTVT.

This clone was recorded once. The rearrangement links TRBV18 to TRBJ2-1, with a possible D match to TRBD2 (5 bases). The germline gives CDR1 KGHSH, CDR2 LQKENI. V was cut by 6 bases and J by 8 bases, with 23 bases left in between. CDR3 length equals 16 residues. The CDR3 is CASSEARGSGFDEQFF. The CDR3 DNA sequence: TGTGCCAGCTCCGAAGCCCGGGGTTCGGGTTTCGATGAGCAGTTCTTC. Combining the CDR3 with reference TRBV18 and TRBJ2-1 gives the whole variable domain NAGVMQNPRHLVRRRGQEARLRCSPMKGHSHVYWYRQLPEEGLKFMVYLQKENIIDESGMPKERFSAEFPKEGPSILRIQQVVRGDSAAYFCASSEARGSGFDEQFFGPGTRLTVL.

The rearrangement uses TRBV12-3 or TRBV12-4 and TRBJ1-1, with D possibly TRBD1 on 5 matching bases. Trimming shortened V by 0 bases and J by 10 bases, and 9 bases separated the two germline ends. CDR3 length equals 12 residues. The CDR3 reads CASSLAGGRAFF. DNA of the CDR3: TGTGCCAGCAGTTTAGCGGGGGGGAGAGCTTTCTTT.

This CDR3 reads CASSRTGTASNQPQHF. The DNA for the CDR3 is TGTGCCAGCAGTCGAACCGGGACAGCTTCCAATCAGCCCCAGCATTTT. V gene TRBV28 combines with J gene TRBJ1-5; 7 nucleotides match TRBD1. J lost 3 bases, V lost 5 bases, and 10 bases had no gene match. Germline V CDR1 and CDR2: MDHEN, SYDVKM. The CDR3 contains 16 residues.

J is TRBJ2-7 and V is TRBV5-4; 10 nucleotides agree with TRBD2. The ends lost 2 bases at V and 2 bases at J; junction bases unmatched: 4. The CDR3 totals 15 residues. Germline-derived CDR1 and CDR2 are SGHNT and YYREEE (reference sequence). For the CDR3, the DNA is TGTGCCAGCAGCTTCGCAGCGGGAGGGACCTACGAGCAGTACTTC. It translates to CASSFAAGGTYEQYF.

The rearrangement uses TRBV9 and TRBJ1-1; 9 bases are a match to TRBD1. CDR1 is SGDLS and CDR2 is YYNGEE in the germline V gene. The V and J ends lost 4 bases and 0 bases, in that order; junction bases with no gene match: 7. The CDR3 runs to 16 residues. The CDR3 bases are TGTGCCAGCAGCCCGGACAGGGGCCTACTGAACACTGAAGCTTTCTTT. This encodes CASSPDRGLLNTEAFF.

This clone was found once. This chain connects TRBV30 to TRBJ2-5; maybe TRBD1 (5 bases). CDR1 is GTSNPN, CDR2 SVGIG, per germline (reference sequence). V dropped 0 bases and J dropped 4 bases, with 15 bases sitting between them. This CDR3 is built from 15 residues. Here the CDR3 reads CAWSVAQGTSETQYF. In DNA form, the CDR3 reads TGTGCCTGGAGTGTTGCCCAGGGAACGTCAGAGACCCAGTACTTC. The variable domain in full, with the rest retrieved from reference TRBV30 and TRBJ2-5, is SQTIHQWPATLVQPVGSPLSLECTVEGTSNPNLYWYRQAAGRGLQLLFYSVGIGQISSEVPQNLSASRPQDRQFILSSKKLLLSDSGFYLCAWSVAQGTSETQYFGPGTRLLVL.

The CDR3, as DNA: TGTGCCTGGAGTGTACTCGCGGGGGCCTACAATGAGCAGTTCTTC. Translating it yields CAWSVLAGAYNEQFF. The rearrangement uses TRBV30 and TRBJ2-1, with TRBD2 matching over 7 bases. With 0 bases clipped from V and 2 bases from J, the junction kept 4 bases outside the gene matches. Per germline, CDR1 GTSNPN and CDR2 SVGIG (reference sequence). This CDR3 has 15 amino acids. Together with reference TRBV30 and TRBJ2-1, the CDR3 gives the full variable domain: SQTIHQWPATLVQPVGSPLSLECTVEGTSNPNLYWYRQAAGRGLQLLFYSVGIGQISSEVPQNLSASRPQDRQFILSSKKLLLSDSGFYLCAWSVLAGAYNEQFFGPGTRLTVL.

The chain carries TRBV7-2 and TRBJ2-3; perhaps TRBD1 as D (6 bases). Germline V CDR1 and CDR2: SGHTA, FQGNSA. CDR3 size: 14 residues. The V end was cut by 5 bases, the J end by 0 bases, with 9 bases between. The CDR3 DNA is TGTGCCAGCAGCCCGGGACAAAGCACAGATACGCAGTATTTT. Translation: CASSPGQSTDTQYF. Full variable domain (remainder filled in from reference TRBV7-2 and TRBJ2-3): GAGVSQSPSNKVTEKGKDVELRCDPISGHTALYWYRQSLGQGLEFLIYFQGNSAPDKSGLPSDRFSAERTGGSVSTLTIQRTQQEDSAVYLCASSPGQSTDTQYFGPGTRLTVL.

The rearrangement links TRBV7-2 to TRBJ2-7; D is perhaps TRBD2 (5 bases). Deletions cut 0 bases from V and 4 bases from J, with 10 bases between. Germline V CDR1 and CDR2: SGHTA, FQGNSA. CDR3 length equals 14 residues. The CDR3 bases are TGTGCCAGCAGCTTAGCGGGAGCCCTATACGAGCAGTACTTC. It translates to CASSLAGALYEQYF. Combining the CDR3 with reference TRBV7-2 and TRBJ2-7 gives the whole variable domain GAGVSQSPSNKVTEKGKDVELRCDPISGHTALYWYRQSLGQGLEFLIYFQGNSAPDKSGLPSDRFSAERTGGSVSTLTIQRTQQEDSAVYLCASSLAGALYEQYFGPGTRLTVT.

This clone came up once. V gene TRBV24-1 combines with J gene TRBJ2-1; a weak D match, TRBD2 (6 bases). V lost 5 bases to trimming and J lost 8 bases, with 15 bases between them. Germline V gene data show CDR1 as KGHDR and CDR2 as SFDVKD. The CDR3 has 14 amino acids. The chain's CDR3 is CATSVGGLHDEQFF. The CDR3 nucleotides are TGTGCCACCAGTGTGGGAGGACTCCACGATGAGCAGTTCTTC.

The chain uses TRBV30 and TRBJ1-2; maybe TRBD1 (6 bases). This CDR3 is built from 13 residues. The V gene lost 2 bases and the J gene lost 2 bases, with 9 bases spanning the gap. CDR1 and CDR2 from the germline V gene are GTSNPN and SVGIG (reference sequence). CDR3 in DNA: TGTGCCTGGAGTAGACAGGACAACTATGGCTACACCTTC. This translates into CAWSRQDNYGYTF.

The chain links TRBV10-3 to TRBJ2-7; D gene ambiguous. V gave up 0 bases and J gave up 4 bases, with 4 bases separating them. The CDR3 extends over 12 amino acids. In germline, CDR1 is ENHRY, CDR2 SYGVKD. The CDR3 loop reads CAISESTYEQYF. The CDR3, as DNA: TGTGCCATCAGTGAGTCGACTTACGAGCAGTACTTC.

The V gene is TRBV19, the J gene TRBJ1-1, with D possibly matching TRBD1 (5 bases). The CDR3 runs to 15 residues. Germline V gives CDR1 LNHDA, CDR2 SQIVND (reference sequence). Trimming stripped 3 bases from V and 4 bases from J, with 15 bases between. CDR3 sequence (DNA): TGTGCCAGTAGTATGGCGGGACCCTCGGTCACTGAAGCTTTCTTT. Translating it yields CASSMAGPSVTEAFF.

The gene calls are TRBV6-5 and TRBJ2-7, with D unresolved. This CDR3 is built from 12 residues. CDR1 and CDR2 (germline): MNHEY, SVGAGI. Between the trimmed V and J ends, which lost 6 bases and 2 bases, there was a span of 8 bases. The CDR3 sequence: CASRAQAYEQYF. In DNA, the CDR3 is TGTGCCAGCAGGGCCCAGGCCTACGAGCAGTACTTC.

The rearrangement uses TRBV6-2 or TRBV6-3 and TRBJ2-1; 7 bases map to TRBD1. CDR1 is MNHEY and CDR2 is SVGEGT in the germline V gene. The V gene end was trimmed by 2 bases and the J gene end by 4 bases; junction bases not matched to a gene: 2. The CDR3 runs 14 residues. In DNA, the CDR3 is TGTGCCAGCAGTTACAGGGGGCCATACAATGAGCAGTTCTTC. Amino acid sequence: CASSYRGPYNEQFF.

This CDR3 is CASSLYTIPGRELFF. The CDR3, as DNA: TGTGCCAGCAGCTTATATACAATTCCAGGAAGGGAGCTGTTTTTT. The V gene is TRBV11-2, the J gene TRBJ2-2; D uncertain. The CDR3 sequence is 15 residues long. Germline V gene data show CDR1 as SGHAT and CDR2 as FQNNGV. V was trimmed by 2 bases and J by 9 bases, leaving 16 bases between them.